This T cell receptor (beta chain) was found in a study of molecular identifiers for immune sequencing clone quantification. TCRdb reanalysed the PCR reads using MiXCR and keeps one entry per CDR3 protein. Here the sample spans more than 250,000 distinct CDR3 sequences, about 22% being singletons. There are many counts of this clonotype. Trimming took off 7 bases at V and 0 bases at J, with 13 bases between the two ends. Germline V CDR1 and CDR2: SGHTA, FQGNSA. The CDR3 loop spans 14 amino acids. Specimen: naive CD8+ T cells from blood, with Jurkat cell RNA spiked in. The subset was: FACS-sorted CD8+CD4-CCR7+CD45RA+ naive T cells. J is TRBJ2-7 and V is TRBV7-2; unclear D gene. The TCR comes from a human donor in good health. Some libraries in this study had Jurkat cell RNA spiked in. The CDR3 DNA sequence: TGTGCCAGCACCATCGGTGCCGGCTCCTACGAGCAGTACTTC. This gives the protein CASTIGAGSYEQYF.